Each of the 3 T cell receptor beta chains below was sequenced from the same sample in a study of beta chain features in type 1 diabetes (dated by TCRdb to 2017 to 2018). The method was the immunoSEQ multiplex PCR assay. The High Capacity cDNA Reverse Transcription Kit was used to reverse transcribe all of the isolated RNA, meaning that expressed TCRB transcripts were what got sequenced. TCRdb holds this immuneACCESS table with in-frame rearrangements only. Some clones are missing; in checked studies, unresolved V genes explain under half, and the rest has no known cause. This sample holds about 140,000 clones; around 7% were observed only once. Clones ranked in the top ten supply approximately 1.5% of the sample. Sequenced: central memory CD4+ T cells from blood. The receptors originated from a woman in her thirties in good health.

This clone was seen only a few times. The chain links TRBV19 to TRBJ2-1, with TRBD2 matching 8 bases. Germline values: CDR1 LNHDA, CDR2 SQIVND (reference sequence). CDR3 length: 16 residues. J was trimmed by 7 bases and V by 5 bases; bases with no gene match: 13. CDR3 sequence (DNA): TGTGCCAGTAGTGGACGGACCGGGAGGGGGGGGAATGAGCAGTTCTTC. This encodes CASSGRTGRGGNEQFF.

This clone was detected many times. DNA of the CDR3: TGTGCCAGCAGTGATCGAGCTAACACTGAAGCTTTCTTT. Its translation is CASSDRANTEAFF. The chain links TRBV6-6 to TRBJ1-1; D gene unclear. Trimming took off 5 bases at V and 2 bases at J, with 9 bases between the two ends. The CDR3 spans 13 residues. Germline-derived CDR1 and CDR2 are MNHNY and SVGAGI (reference sequence).

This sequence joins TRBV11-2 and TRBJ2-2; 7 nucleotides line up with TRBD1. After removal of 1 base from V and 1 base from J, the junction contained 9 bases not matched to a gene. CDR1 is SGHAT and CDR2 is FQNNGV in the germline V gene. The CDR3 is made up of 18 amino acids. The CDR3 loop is CASSLVRGPGQNTGELFF. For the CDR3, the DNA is TGTGCCAGCAGCTTAGTTAGGGGGCCAGGCCAGAACACCGGGGAGCTGTTTTTT.